This T cell receptor (beta chain) was sequenced for a study of cytomegalovirus exposure and HLA in healthy donors. The PCR made use of 60 Vbeta and 13 Jbeta primers. This table comes from immunoSEQ multiplex PCR, and its TCRdb copy is limited to in-frame clones, with some not included. The sample holds some 82,000 clones, roughly 83% seen once. The germline gives CDR1 LNHDA, CDR2 SQIVND (reference sequence). Trimming stripped 10 bases from V and 6 bases from J, with 24 bases between. This CDR3 has 15 residues. The clonotype originates from a woman between 50 and 59 years old in good health and CMV-seronegative. Input material: PBMCs. The J gene is TRBJ1-1, the V gene TRBV19; D is unresolved. CDR3 coding DNA: TGTGCCACCATCCCCCCAGCGGGCCGGAGCGCTGAAGCTTTCTTT. Protein sequence: CATIPPAGRSAEAFF.